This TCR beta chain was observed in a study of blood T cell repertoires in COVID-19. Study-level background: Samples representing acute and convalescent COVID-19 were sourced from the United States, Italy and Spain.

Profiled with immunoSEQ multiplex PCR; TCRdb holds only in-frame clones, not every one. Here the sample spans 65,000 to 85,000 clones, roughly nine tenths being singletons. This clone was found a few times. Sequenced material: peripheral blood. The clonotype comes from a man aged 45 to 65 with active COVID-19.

CDR3 coding DNA: TGTGCCAGCAGCCCATGGACAGGGTTCTATTCACCCCTCCACTTT. Its protein product is CASSPWTGFYSPLHF. The V call is TRBV3-1 (or the pseudogene TRBV3-2), the J call TRBJ1-6, with 8 bases matching TRBD1. The V gene end was trimmed by 4 bases and the J gene end by 8 bases; junction bases not matched to a gene: 7. This CDR3 is built from 15 residues. CDR1 is LGHDT, CDR2 YNNKEL, per germline (reference sequence).